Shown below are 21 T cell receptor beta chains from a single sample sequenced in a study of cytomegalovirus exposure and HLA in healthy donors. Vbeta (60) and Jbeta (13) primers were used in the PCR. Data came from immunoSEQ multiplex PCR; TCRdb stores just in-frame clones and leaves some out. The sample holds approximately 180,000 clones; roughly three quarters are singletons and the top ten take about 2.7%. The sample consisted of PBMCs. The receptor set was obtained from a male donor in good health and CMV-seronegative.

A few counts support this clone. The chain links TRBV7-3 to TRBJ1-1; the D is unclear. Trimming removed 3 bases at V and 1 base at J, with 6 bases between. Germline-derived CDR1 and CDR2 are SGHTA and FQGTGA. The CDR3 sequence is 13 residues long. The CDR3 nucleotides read TGTGCCAGCAGCTTTGCCAGGAACACTGAAGCTTTCTTT. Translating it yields CASSFARNTEAFF.

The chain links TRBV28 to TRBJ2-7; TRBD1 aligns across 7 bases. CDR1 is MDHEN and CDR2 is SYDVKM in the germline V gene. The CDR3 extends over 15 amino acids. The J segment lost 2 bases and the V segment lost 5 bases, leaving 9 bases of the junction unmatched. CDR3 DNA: TGTGCCAGCAGTGACATTAGGGACAGAACCTACGAGCAGTACTTC. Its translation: CASSDIRDRTYEQYF. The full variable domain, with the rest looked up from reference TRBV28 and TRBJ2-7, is DVKVTQSSRYLVKRTGEKVFLECVQDMDHENMFWYRQDPGLGLRLIYFSYDVKMKEKGDIPEGYSVSREKKERFSLILESASTNQTSMYLCASSDIRDRTYEQYFGPGTRLTVT.

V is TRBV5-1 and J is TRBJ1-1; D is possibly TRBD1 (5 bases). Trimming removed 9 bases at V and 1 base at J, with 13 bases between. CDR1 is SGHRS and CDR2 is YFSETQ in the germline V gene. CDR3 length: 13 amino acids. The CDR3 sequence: CATTDNQNTEAFF. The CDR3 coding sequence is TGCGCCACCACGGACAACCAGAACACTGAAGCTTTCTTT.

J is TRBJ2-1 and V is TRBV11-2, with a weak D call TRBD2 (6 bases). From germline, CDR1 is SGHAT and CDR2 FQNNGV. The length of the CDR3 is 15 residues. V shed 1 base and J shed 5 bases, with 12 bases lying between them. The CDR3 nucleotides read TGTGCCAGCAGCTTAGGGTGGAGGGCCGACAATGAGCAGTTCTTC. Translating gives CASSLGWRADNEQFF.

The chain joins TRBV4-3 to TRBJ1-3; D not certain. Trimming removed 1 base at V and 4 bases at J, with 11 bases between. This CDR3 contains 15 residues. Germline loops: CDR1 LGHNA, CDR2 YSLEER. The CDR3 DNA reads TGCGCCAGCAGCCAAGGGGAGGCTGGAGGAAACACCATATATTTT. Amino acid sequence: CASSQGEAGGNTIYF.

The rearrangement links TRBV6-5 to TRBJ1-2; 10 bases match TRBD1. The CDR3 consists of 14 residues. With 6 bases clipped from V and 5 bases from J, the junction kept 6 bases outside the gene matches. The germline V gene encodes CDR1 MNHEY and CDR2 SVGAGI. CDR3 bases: TGTGCCAGCAGCCCCTGGACAGGGGGGTATGGCTACACCTTC. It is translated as CASSPWTGGYGYTF.

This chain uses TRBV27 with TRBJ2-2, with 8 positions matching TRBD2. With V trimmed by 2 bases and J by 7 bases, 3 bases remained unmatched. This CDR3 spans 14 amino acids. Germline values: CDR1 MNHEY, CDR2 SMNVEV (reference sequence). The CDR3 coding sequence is TGTGCCAGCAGTTTAGGACTAGCCATCGGGGAGCTGTTTTTT. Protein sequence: CASSLGLAIGELFF.

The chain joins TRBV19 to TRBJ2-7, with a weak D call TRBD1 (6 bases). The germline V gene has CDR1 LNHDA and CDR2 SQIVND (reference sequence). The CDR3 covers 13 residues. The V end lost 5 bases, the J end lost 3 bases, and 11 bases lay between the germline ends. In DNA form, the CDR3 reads TGTGCCAGTAGTTCCACAGGGTTCTACGAGCAGTACTTC. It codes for CASSSTGFYEQYF.

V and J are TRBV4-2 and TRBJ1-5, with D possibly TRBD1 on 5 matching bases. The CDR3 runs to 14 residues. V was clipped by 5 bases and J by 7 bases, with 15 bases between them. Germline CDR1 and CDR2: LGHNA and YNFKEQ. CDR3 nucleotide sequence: TGTGCCAGCAGCTCCAAGCAGCGGGGCCAGCCCCAGCATTTT. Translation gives CASSSKQRGQPQHF.

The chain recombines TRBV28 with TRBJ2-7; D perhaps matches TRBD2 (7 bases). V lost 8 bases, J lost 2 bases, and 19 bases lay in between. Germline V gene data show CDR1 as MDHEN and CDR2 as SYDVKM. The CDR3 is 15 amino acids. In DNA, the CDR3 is TGTGCCAGCTTCTCGAAAGGGGGAGGGCCCTACGAGCAGTACTTC. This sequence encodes CASFSKGGGPYEQYF.

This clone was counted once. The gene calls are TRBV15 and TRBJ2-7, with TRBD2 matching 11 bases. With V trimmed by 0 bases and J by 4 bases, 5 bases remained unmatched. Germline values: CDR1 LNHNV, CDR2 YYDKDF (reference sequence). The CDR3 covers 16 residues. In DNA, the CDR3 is TGTGCCACCAGCAGAGATAAGTCTAGCGGGAGGTACGAGCAGTACTTC. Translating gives CATSRDKSSGRYEQYF.

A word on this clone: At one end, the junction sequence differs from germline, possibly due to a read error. CDR3 nucleotides: TGTTCCAGCAGCGAAAGACAGTCCTCTCCCTACGAGCAGTACTTC. Its translation: CSSSERQSSPYEQYF. The V gene is TRBV7-9, the J gene TRBJ2-7; tentative D call: TRBD1 (5 bases). Germline CDR1 and CDR2: SEHNR and FQNEAQ (reference sequence). This CDR3 is built from 15 residues. Full variable domain (outside the CDR3, taken from reference TRBV7-9 and TRBJ2-7): DTGVSQNPRHKITKRGQNVTFRCDPISEHNRLYWYRQTLGQGPEFLTYFQNEAQLEKSRLLSDRFSAERPKGSFSTLEIQRTEQGDSAMYLCSSSERQSSPYEQYFGPGTRLTVT.

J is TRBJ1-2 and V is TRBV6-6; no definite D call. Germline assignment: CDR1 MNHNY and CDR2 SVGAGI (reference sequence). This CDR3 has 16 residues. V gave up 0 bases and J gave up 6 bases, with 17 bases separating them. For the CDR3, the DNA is TGTGCCAGCAGTTACTCGACGCGTCCGGGGAATGATGGCTACACCTTC. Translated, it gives CASSYSTRPGNDGYTF.

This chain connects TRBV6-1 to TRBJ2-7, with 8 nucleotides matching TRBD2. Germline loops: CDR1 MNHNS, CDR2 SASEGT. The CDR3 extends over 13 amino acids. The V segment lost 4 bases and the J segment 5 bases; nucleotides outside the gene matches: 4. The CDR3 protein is CASSVAGRHEQYF. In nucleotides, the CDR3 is TGTGCCAGCAGTGTAGCGGGGAGGCACGAGCAGTACTTC.

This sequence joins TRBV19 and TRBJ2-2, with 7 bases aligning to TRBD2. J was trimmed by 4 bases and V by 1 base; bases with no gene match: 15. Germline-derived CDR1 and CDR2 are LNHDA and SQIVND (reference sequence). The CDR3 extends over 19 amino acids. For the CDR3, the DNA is TGTGCCAGTAGTATAGGTCCCATCAGGGCGGGGGACTCCACCGGGGAGCTGTTTTTT. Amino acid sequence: CASSIGPIRAGDSTGELFF.

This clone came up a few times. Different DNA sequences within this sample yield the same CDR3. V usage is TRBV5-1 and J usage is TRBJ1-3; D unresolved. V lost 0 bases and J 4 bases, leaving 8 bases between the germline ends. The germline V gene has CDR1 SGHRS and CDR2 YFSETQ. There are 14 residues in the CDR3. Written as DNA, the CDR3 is TGCGCCAGCAGCTTGGACAGTTCCGGAAACACCATATATTTT. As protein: CASSLDSSGNTIYF.

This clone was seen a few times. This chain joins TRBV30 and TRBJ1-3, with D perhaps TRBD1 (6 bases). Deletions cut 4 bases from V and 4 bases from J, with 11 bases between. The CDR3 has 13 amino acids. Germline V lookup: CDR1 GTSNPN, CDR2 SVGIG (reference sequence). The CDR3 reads CAWNRVSGNTIYF. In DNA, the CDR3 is TGTGCCTGGAACAGGGTTTCCGGAAACACCATATATTTT.

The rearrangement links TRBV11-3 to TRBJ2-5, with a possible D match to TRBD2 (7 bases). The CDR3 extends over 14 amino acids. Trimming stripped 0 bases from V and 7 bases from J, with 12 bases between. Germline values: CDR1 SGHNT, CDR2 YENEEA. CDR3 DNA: TGTGCCAGCAGCTTAGATGGGGAGGGGGGGACCCAGTACTTC. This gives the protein CASSLDGEGGTQYF.

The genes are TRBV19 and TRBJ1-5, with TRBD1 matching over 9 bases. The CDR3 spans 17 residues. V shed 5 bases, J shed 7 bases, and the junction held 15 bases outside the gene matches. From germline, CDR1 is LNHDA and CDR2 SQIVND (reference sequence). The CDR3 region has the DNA TGTGCCAGTAGTCCCCGCGGGACAGGGAGACGAGGGCAGCCCCAGCATTTT. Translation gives CASSPRGTGRRGQPQHF.

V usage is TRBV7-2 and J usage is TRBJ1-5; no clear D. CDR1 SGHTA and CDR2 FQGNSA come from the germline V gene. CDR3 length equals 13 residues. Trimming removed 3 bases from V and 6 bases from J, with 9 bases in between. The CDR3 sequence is CASSFGLSQPQHF. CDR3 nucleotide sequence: TGTGCCAGCAGCTTCGGACTTTCTCAGCCCCAGCATTTT.

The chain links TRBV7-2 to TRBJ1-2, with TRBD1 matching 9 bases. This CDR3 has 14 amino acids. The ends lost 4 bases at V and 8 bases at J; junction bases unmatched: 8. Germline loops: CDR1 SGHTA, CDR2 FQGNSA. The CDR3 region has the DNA TGTGCCAGCAGCTCTGGTACAGGGGGCCACGGCTACACCTTC. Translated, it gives CASSSGTGGHGYTF.